This T cell receptor beta chain emerged from a study of blood T cell repertoires in COVID-19. Seattle's cohort entered during active infection and was followed longitudinally. The V gene's germline CDR1 is LGHDT and CDR2 YNNKEL (reference sequence). V was shortened by 4 bases and J by 5 bases, with 17 bases between the two germline ends. The CDR3 has 15 amino acids. In the source study's methods: Reference gene primer amplification gave estimated nucleated cell counts. The assay was immunoSEQ multiplex PCR, and TCRdb's table has in-frame clones only and misses some. That table supplies the V and J calls and clone size; D and trimming were determined from the DNA. The table shows fewer than 300,000 clones, with 75% to 95% occurring only once.

The chain carries TRBV3-1 (or the pseudogene TRBV3-2) and TRBJ2-5; tentative D call: TRBD2 (6 bases). The sequenced sample was peripheral blood. This TCR was sampled from a person between 18 and 35 years old with COVID-19, enrolled during active disease. CDR3 sequence: CASSPPYGEAETQYF. DNA for the CDR3: TGTGCCAGCAGCCCGCCTTACGGGGAGGCCGAGACCCAGTACTTC.